A single sample is the source of the 30 T cell receptor beta chains below, sequenced in a study of shared clonotypes between healthy human individuals. Selected positively for CCR7 and CD45RO-negative, naive CD8 cells excluded terminally differentiated effector memory CD45RA+ cells. Only in-frame clones appear in the TCRdb table, and some are missing; sequencing was by immunoSEQ multiplex PCR. The sample contains around 2.1 million clones, approximately 94% of which appear only once. Sequenced sample: naive CD8+ T cells from PBMCs. The receptors come from a man aged 18 to 30 in good health. Some clones in this sample may be carry-over from other donors' samples.

The gene calls are TRBV7-8 and TRBJ2-1; D gene unclear. The V gene's germline CDR1 is SGHVS and CDR2 FQNEAQ. This CDR3 comprises 15 residues. V was pared by 0 bases and J by 0 bases, with 6 bases between. Here the CDR3 DNA reads TGTGCCAGCAGCTTAGCGGAAAGCTCCTACAATGAGCAGTTCTTC. Its translation: CASSLAESSYNEQFF.

Points on this clone: The same CDR3 can be traced to other DNA sequences in this sample. The rearrangement joins TRBV28 to TRBJ1-1; 8 nucleotides line up with TRBD1. The germline CDR1 and CDR2 sequences are MDHEN and SYDVKM. With V trimmed by 4 bases and J by 1 base, 2 bases remained unmatched. The CDR3 spans 14 residues. The CDR3 loop is CASSSQGGNTEAFF. The CDR3 bases are TGTGCCAGCAGTTCACAGGGGGGGAACACTGAAGCTTTCTTT.

For the CDR3, the DNA is TGTGCCAGCGCCCTACAGACCTACGAGCAGTACTTC. Amino acid sequence: CASALQTYEQYF. This chain connects TRBV13 to TRBJ2-7; D is unclear. V was pared by 8 bases and J by 2 bases, with 10 bases between. The CDR3 sequence is 12 residues long. Germline CDR1 reads PRHDT; CDR2 reads FYEKMQ (reference sequence).

The rearrangement joins TRBV7-8 to TRBJ2-3, with 12 positions matching TRBD1. V shed 1 base and J 1 base; nucleotides not matched to a gene: 15. This CDR3 spans 21 amino acids. Germline CDR1 is SGHVS and CDR2 is FQNEAQ. The CDR3 here is CASSLVPLHRDRGLGTDTQYF. CDR3 in DNA: TGTGCCAGCAGCTTAGTCCCCCTCCACCGGGACAGGGGGCTTGGCACAGATACGCAGTATTTT.

This clone was picked up one time. This chain joins TRBV6-4 and TRBJ2-7; 10 bases are a match to TRBD2. Trimming cost V 6 bases and J 2 bases; bases outside gene matches: 7. The CDR3 length is 15 residues. Germline V gene data show CDR1 as MRHNA and CDR2 as SNTAGT. CDR3 bases: TGTGCCAGCAGACTAGGACTAGCGGAAACCTACGAGCAGTACTTC. It codes for CASRLGLAETYEQYF.

The gene calls are TRBV27 and TRBJ2-3; no clear D gene. The ends were cut back, 5 bases at V and 2 bases at J, with 11 bases in the middle. CDR3 size: 14 residues. Germline CDR1 MNHEY, CDR2 SMNVEV (reference sequence). CDR3 DNA sequence: TGTGCCAGCAGTGGCGGCAGAAACACAGATACGCAGTATTTT. It specifies CASSGGRNTDTQYF.

The chain employs TRBV28 and TRBJ1-2; possibly TRBD1 for D (5 bases). The CDR3 consists of 15 residues. V was trimmed by 5 bases and J by 6 bases, leaving 19 bases between them. The V gene's germline CDR1 is MDHEN and CDR2 SYDVKM. The CDR3, as DNA: TGTGCCAGCAGTCCGACTGCAGGGTTTAAGGATGGCTACACCTTC. Its protein is CASSPTAGFKDGYTF.

The gene calls are TRBV27 and TRBJ1-1; D unresolved. This CDR3 comprises 14 residues. The V gene lost 3 bases and the J gene lost 9 bases, with 17 bases spanning the gap. Germline V gene data show CDR1 as MNHEY and CDR2 as SMNVEV (reference sequence). In nucleotides, the CDR3 is TGTGCCAGCAGTTTTAATGGGATGGGTAGTAAAGCTTTCTTT. This sequence encodes CASSFNGMGSKAFF.

The chain employs TRBV7-9 and TRBJ2-2, with D perhaps TRBD2 (6 bases). The V gene lost 4 bases and the J gene lost 5 bases, with 11 bases spanning the gap. The CDR3 covers 14 residues. Germline CDR1 is SEHNR and CDR2 is FQNEAQ (reference sequence). The CDR3 reads CASSYVGGTGELFF. The CDR3 DNA is TGTGCCAGCAGCTATGTCGGGGGAACCGGGGAGCTGTTTTTT.

V usage is TRBV7-9 and J usage is TRBJ2-1; D is uncertain. The CDR3 is 13 residues long. Germline assignment: CDR1 SEHNR and CDR2 FQNEAQ (reference sequence). The V gene lost 4 bases and the J gene lost 6 bases, with 10 bases spanning the gap. In DNA, the CDR3 is TGTGCCAGCAGCTCCCGGCACCTCAATGAGCAGTTCTTC. The encoded protein is CASSSRHLNEQFF.

The chain joins TRBV6-5 to TRBJ2-7, with D uncertain. V lost 0 bases and J lost 2, with 8 bases in between. The germline V gene encodes CDR1 MNHEY and CDR2 SVGAGI. This CDR3 comprises 14 residues. In nucleotides, the CDR3 is TGTGCCAGCAGTTACTCCCGGGTTCCCTACGAGCAGTACTTC. It is translated as CASSYSRVPYEQYF.

The chain joins TRBV9 to TRBJ2-3; TRBD2 might be the D (5 bases). Per the germline V gene, CDR1 is SGDLS and CDR2 is YYNGEE. V was trimmed by 0 bases and J by 5 bases, leaving 16 bases between them. There are 16 residues in the CDR3. The CDR3 is CASSVGASMIRDTQYF. The CDR3 coding sequence is TGTGCCAGCAGCGTAGGTGCTAGCATGATTAGAGATACGCAGTATTTT.

The chain uses TRBV6-9 and TRBJ1-2, with 9 bases matching TRBD1. CDR3 size: 13 residues. Per germline, CDR1 MNHGY and CDR2 SVAAGI. V lost 7 bases and J lost 4; bases outside the gene matches: 4. The CDR3 is CASNDRGGYGYTF. The CDR3 region has the DNA TGTGCCAGCAACGACAGGGGGGGCTATGGCTACACCTTC.

This chain's CDR3 is CATSNGQDFSNQPQHF. In DNA, the CDR3 is TGTGCCACCAGCAATGGACAGGACTTTAGCAATCAGCCCCAGCATTTT. The rearrangement links TRBV15 to TRBJ1-5, with 7 bases fitting TRBD1. J gave up 0 bases and V 4 bases, and 6 bases lay outside the gene matches. Germline V gives CDR1 LNHNV, CDR2 YYDKDF (reference sequence). The CDR3 runs 16 residues. The whole variable domain, filled in from reference TRBV15 and TRBJ1-5, reads DAMVIQNPRYQVTQFGKPVTLSCSQTLNHNVMYWYQQKSSQAPKLLFHYYDKDFNNEADTPDNFQSRRPNTSFCFLDIRSPGLGDTAMYLCATSNGQDFSNQPQHFGDGTRLSIL.

This chain links TRBV29-1 with TRBJ2-2; 8 bases align to TRBD2. Germline assignment: CDR1 SQVTM and CDR2 ANQGSEA. Trimming cost V 6 bases and J 5 bases; bases outside gene matches: 11. This CDR3 comprises 15 residues. The CDR3 region is CSVLGGTRSTGELFF. The CDR3 DNA is TGCAGCGTACTAGGGGGGACTAGAAGTACCGGGGAGCTGTTTTTT.

To note about this clone: The same CDR3 also results from other DNA sequences found in this sample. V is TRBV6-5 and J is TRBJ2-7; no definite D call. In germline, CDR1 is MNHEY, CDR2 SVGAGI. V lost 0 bases to trimming and J lost 0 bases, with 12 bases between them. The CDR3 runs to 16 residues. The DNA of the CDR3 is TGTGCCAGCAGTTACTCGTCCGGGCAAAGCTCCTACGAGCAGTACTTC. It translates to CASSYSSGQSSYEQYF.

The CDR3 DNA reads TGCAGCGTTGATGCGCGGGAGAACACTGAAGCTTTCTTT. Its translation: CSVDARENTEAFF. The rearrangement joins TRBV29-1 to TRBJ1-1; D is uncertain. The CDR3 contains 13 residues. Germline V gives CDR1 SQVTM, CDR2 ANQGSEA. V was pared by 3 bases and J by 1 base, with 9 bases between.

The chain couples TRBV27 to TRBJ2-7; TRBD2 aligns across 8 bases. V shed 4 bases and J 0 bases; nucleotides not matched to a gene: 5. The V gene's germline CDR1 is MNHEY and CDR2 SMNVEV (reference sequence). The length of the CDR3 is 15 residues. In DNA, the CDR3 is TGTGCCAGCAGTTCTCAGCGGGAGAGCTCCTACGAGCAGTACTTC. It codes for CASSSQRESSYEQYF.

Turning to this clone: Compared with germline, one end of the junction differs, possibly owing to a read error. The rearrangement joins TRBV9 to TRBJ2-2; the match to TRBD1 covers 7 bases. Germline V gene sequence: CDR1 SGDLS, CDR2 YYNGEE. This CDR3 is built from 16 residues. The CDR3 DNA reads TGTGCCAGCAGCAACCCCCAGGACAGGAACGCCGGGGAGCTGTTTTTT. Translation gives CASSNPQDRNAGELFF.

The chain links TRBV6-1 to TRBJ2-3, with 9 bases identical to TRBD2. V trimming: 1 base; J trimming: 2 bases; junction bases outside the gene matches: 16. CDR3 length: 20 residues. The V gene's germline CDR1 is MNHNS and CDR2 SASEGT. CDR3 DNA: TGTGCCAGCAGTGAAGGTCGGCAAGCGGGAGGCCTCATTATCACAGATACGCAGTATTTT. Its translation: CASSEGRQAGGLIITDTQYF.

The rearrangement uses TRBV5-6 and TRBJ2-1; 12 positions agree with TRBD2. The ends lost 0 bases at V and 6 bases at J; junction bases unmatched: 1. This CDR3 contains 15 residues. Germline values: CDR1 SGHDT, CDR2 YYEEEE. The CDR3 region is CASSLGLAGANEQFF. The CDR3 DNA follows: TGTGCCAGCAGCTTGGGACTAGCGGGAGCCAATGAGCAGTTCTTC.

The chain combines TRBV7-9 with TRBJ1-2; tentative D call: TRBD1 (5 bases). Germline CDR1 SEHNR, CDR2 FQNEAQ (reference sequence). V was clipped by 1 base and J by 8 bases, with 17 bases between them. The CDR3 is 15 residues long. The DNA of the CDR3 is TGTGCCAGCAGCTTAGGGTTTCGGGGGACGCGAGGCTACACCTTC. It specifies CASSLGFRGTRGYTF.

The gene calls are TRBV28 and TRBJ2-7, with a possible D match to TRBD1 (5 bases). The V end was cut by 4 bases, the J end by 0 bases, with 13 bases between. The CDR3 loop spans 15 amino acids. In germline, CDR1 is MDHEN, CDR2 SYDVKM. DNA for the CDR3: TGTGCCAGCAGTTACAGGACGGGCAGCTCCTACGAGCAGTACTTC. Amino acids: CASSYRTGSSYEQYF. The full variable domain, its missing parts supplied by reference TRBV28 and TRBJ2-7, is DVKVTQSSRYLVKRTGEKVFLECVQDMDHENMFWYRQDPGLGLRLIYFSYDVKMKEKGDIPEGYSVSREKKERFSLILESASTNQTSMYLCASSYRTGSSYEQYFGPGTRLTVT.

The count of this clone is one. The chain couples TRBV27 to TRBJ1-5, with 10 bases identical to TRBD1. After removal of 2 bases from V and 4 bases from J, the junction contained 5 bases not matched to a gene. CDR3 length equals 16 residues. Germline V lookup: CDR1 MNHEY, CDR2 SMNVEV (reference sequence). The CDR3 sequence: CASSLKGTGVNQPQHF. CDR3 sequence (DNA): TGTGCCAGCAGTTTAAAAGGGACAGGGGTAAATCAGCCCCAGCATTTT.

The J gene is TRBJ1-2, the V gene TRBV7-9; D may be TRBD1 (5 bases). The CDR3 contains 18 residues. The germline CDR1 and CDR2 sequences are SEHNR and FQNEAQ (reference sequence). V was shortened by 2 bases and J by 6 bases, with 25 bases between the two germline ends. CDR3 nucleotides: TGTGCCAGCAGCTTAAGACGTGGTGAAAGCGGGGCCCCGAATGGCTACACCTTC. Protein product: CASSLRRGESGAPNGYTF.

Regarding this clone: In the same sample, other DNA sequences code for this CDR3. CDR3 nucleotides: TGTGCCAGCAGCGTCCCTGGGGCCCCCTACAATGAGCAGTTCTTC. This codes for CASSVPGAPYNEQFF. The chain couples TRBV9 to TRBJ2-1, with a possible D match to TRBD1 (5 bases). Trimming took 2 bases from V and 2 from J, leaving 11 bases between them. Germline V gene data show CDR1 as SGDLS and CDR2 as YYNGEE. The CDR3 sequence is 15 residues long.

The rearrangement uses TRBV4-2 and TRBJ2-7; no clear D. V was clipped by 1 base and J by 2 bases, with 12 bases between them. The germline gives CDR1 LGHNA, CDR2 YNFKEQ. The CDR3 is 15 residues long. CDR3 residues: CASSQVIGPAYEQYF. The CDR3 DNA reads TGTGCCAGCAGCCAAGTGATAGGGCCCGCCTACGAGCAGTACTTC.

CDR3 protein: CASSRGIGNEQFF. CDR3 nucleotides: TGCGCCAGCAGCCGGGGGATTGGCAATGAGCAGTTCTTC. The chain couples TRBV4-3 to TRBJ2-1; D is perhaps TRBD1 or TRBD2 (5 bases each). V was clipped by 4 bases and J by 6 bases, with 10 bases between them. This CDR3 spans 13 amino acids. CDR1 and CDR2 from the germline V gene are LGHNA and YSLEER.

This chain links TRBV4-1 with TRBJ1-2; D unclear. Germline V gene lookup returns CDR1 MGHRA and CDR2 YSYEKL. This CDR3 has 15 amino acids. The V and J ends lost 0 bases and 5 bases respectively, with 13 bases between them. The DNA of the CDR3 is TGCGCCAGCAGCCAAGATTCGGGGTTCCAGTATGGCTACACCTTC. It codes for CASSQDSGFQYGYTF.

The gene calls are TRBV28 and TRBJ1-5; D is unresolved. The CDR3 extends over 14 amino acids. Deletions cut 8 bases from V and 2 bases from J, with 13 bases between. Germline CDR1 reads MDHEN; CDR2 reads SYDVKM. The CDR3 region has the DNA TGTGCCAGCGGGCGGAGGGTGCGCAATCAGCCCCAGCATTTT. Protein product: CASGRRVRNQPQHF.